Presented here are 26 T cell receptor beta chains from one specimen sequenced in a study of shared clonotypes between healthy human individuals. TCRdb's table, derived via immunoSEQ multiplex PCR, lists solely in-frame clones and lacks some. Here the sample spans 2 million to 2.5 million clones, roughly 93% being singletons. The sample consisted of naive CD4+ T cells from PBMCs. The sample's subset: CD45RA+ positively selected. Receptors were obtained from a man aged 18 to 30 in good health. Some clones in this sample may be carry-over from other donors' samples.

The V call is TRBV18, the J call TRBJ2-5; no firm D call. The V and J ends lost 2 bases and 5 bases respectively, with 12 bases between them. Germline values: CDR1 KGHSH, CDR2 LQKENI. The CDR3 sequence is 14 residues long. CDR3 nucleotides: TGTGCCAGCTCACCAGTTTGGCCGGAGGAGACCCAGTACTTC. It encodes CASSPVWPEETQYF.

Note on this clone: Other DNA sequences within the sample encode an identical CDR3. The chain carries TRBV7-3 and TRBJ1-1, with unresolved D. V was clipped by 3 bases and J by 2 bases, with 7 bases between them. Looked up from germline, CDR1 is SGHTA and CDR2 is FQGTGA. CDR3 length: 13 amino acids. CDR3 sequence: CASSFRPNTEAFF. The CDR3 DNA is TGTGCCAGCAGCTTTCGCCCAAACACTGAAGCTTTCTTT. Looking up the rest from reference TRBV7-3 and TRBJ1-1 gives the full variable domain: GAGVSQTPSNKVTEKGKYVELRCDPISGHTALYWYRQSLGQGPEFLIYFQGTGAADDSGLPNDRFFAVRPEGSVSTLKIQRTERGDSAVYLCASSFRPNTEAFFGQGTRLTVV.

Regarding this clone: Other DNA sequences of this sample code for an identical CDR3. The chain recombines TRBV18 with TRBJ2-1; D possibly matches TRBD1 or TRBD2 (5 bases each). Germline CDR1 reads KGHSH; CDR2 reads LQKENI. Deletions cut 6 bases from V and 5 bases from J, with 17 bases between. This CDR3 has 15 residues. The CDR3 DNA sequence: TGTGCCAGCTCGCCTACCGGGACCGGCGACAATGAGCAGTTCTTC. Residues: CASSPTGTGDNEQFF.

This sequence joins TRBV25-1 and TRBJ1-5, with 8 bases identical to TRBD1. Losses at the gene ends were 4 bases for V and 7 bases for J; bases not matched to a gene: 3. The germline V gene has CDR1 MGHDK and CDR2 SYGVNS. The CDR3 has 13 amino acids. The CDR3: CASSGTGRQPQHF. As DNA, the CDR3 is TGTGCCAGCAGTGGGACAGGGAGACAGCCCCAGCATTTT.

The gene calls are TRBV5-1 and TRBJ1-2; no clear D gene. The V gene lost 0 bases and the J gene lost 7 bases, with 10 bases spanning the gap. CDR3 length equals 13 residues. Germline V lookup: CDR1 SGHRS, CDR2 YFSETQ. CDR3 amino acids: CASSLGVTLGYTF. In DNA, the CDR3 is TGCGCCAGCAGCTTGGGGGTTACCCTTGGCTACACCTTC. The full variable domain, its missing parts supplied by reference TRBV5-1 and TRBJ1-2, is KAGVTQTPRYLIKTRGQQVTLSCSPISGHRSVSWYQQTPGQGLQFLFEYFSETQRNKGNFPGRFSGRQFSNSRSEMNVSTLELGDSALYLCASSLGVTLGYTFGSGTRLTVV.

The chain couples TRBV5-4 to TRBJ2-5; TRBD2 matches 7 bases. Germline values: CDR1 SGHNT, CDR2 YYREEE (reference sequence). Losses at the gene ends were 4 bases for V and 5 bases for J; bases not matched to a gene: 14. The CDR3 has 16 residues. The CDR3 nucleotides read TGTGCCAGCAGCCCGAGGGTGGCGGGAGTGGGGGAGACCCAGTACTTC. Protein product: CASSPRVAGVGETQYF.

CDR3 bases: TGCGCCAGCCGCGCGGACCAAGAGACCCAGTACTTC. It codes for CASRADQETQYF. This chain uses TRBV5-1 with TRBJ2-5; D is unresolved. The CDR3 loop spans 12 amino acids. Trimming shortened V by 7 bases and J by 0 bases, and 7 bases separated the two germline ends. Germline CDR1 reads SGHRS; CDR2 reads YFSETQ.

The chain recombines TRBV5-1 with TRBJ2-7; 10 nucleotides line up with TRBD2. Germline V gene data show CDR1 as SGHRS and CDR2 as YFSETQ. The CDR3 has 15 amino acids. The junction had 1 base not matched to a gene; V was cut back by 1 base and J by 0 bases. Written as DNA, the CDR3 is TGCGCCAGCAGCTTGACTAGCGGGGCCTCCTACGAGCAGTACTTC. This codes for CASSLTSGASYEQYF.

The V gene is TRBV28, the J gene TRBJ2-7; D ambiguous. CDR3 length equals 16 residues. Germline assignment: CDR1 MDHEN and CDR2 SYDVKM. V was trimmed by 2 bases and J by 0 bases, leaving 14 bases between them. The CDR3 sequence is CASSLGARPLSYEQYF. The CDR3 DNA follows: TGTGCCAGCAGTTTAGGCGCGCGACCCCTCTCCTACGAGCAGTACTTC.

V usage is TRBV14 and J usage is TRBJ1-3; D is unclear. Per the germline V gene, CDR1 is SGHDN and CDR2 is FVKESK. V was pared by 0 bases and J by 0 bases, with 9 bases between. The CDR3 is 16 amino acids. The CDR3 nucleotides read TGTGCCAGCAGCCAAGATAGTGGATTCTCTGGAAACACCATATATTTT. As protein: CASSQDSGFSGNTIYF.

Notes on this clone: Other DNA sequences in this specimen translate into the identical CDR3. The genes are TRBV6-5 and TRBJ2-7; 8 positions match TRBD1. CDR1 is MNHEY and CDR2 is SVGAGI in the germline V gene. The CDR3 has 14 amino acids. V lost 6 bases and J lost 0; bases outside the gene matches: 4. In DNA form, the CDR3 reads TGTGCCAGCAGACGAGGACAGGGCTCCTACGAGCAGTACTTC. Its translation: CASRRGQGSYEQYF.

The rearrangement links TRBV18 to TRBJ2-7, with 10 bases aligning to TRBD1. The CDR3 contains 14 residues. CDR1 is KGHSH and CDR2 is LQKENI in the germline V gene. V was pared by 5 bases and J by 5 bases, with 6 bases of the junction left unmatched. The CDR3: CASSAGTGDNEQYF. CDR3 bases: TGTGCCAGCTCAGCCGGGACAGGGGACAACGAGCAGTACTTC.

This clone has only one observation. V and J are TRBV4-2 and TRBJ1-5, with D possibly being TRBD1 (5 bases). V lost 0 bases and J 3 bases, leaving 15 bases between the germline ends. The CDR3 sequence is 17 residues long. Germline CDR1 and CDR2: LGHNA and YNFKEQ. The CDR3 nucleotides are TGTGCCAGCAGCCAAGATTGGGGCGGAACCTTCAATCAGCCCCAGCATTTT. Protein sequence: CASSQDWGGTFNQPQHF.

The gene calls are TRBV5-3 and TRBJ2-1; possible D gene TRBD2, 5 bases. TRBV5-3 is placed among ORFs of uncertain function. V was trimmed by 4 bases and J by 8 bases, leaving 16 bases between them. The CDR3 totals 14 residues. Here the CDR3 reads CARSPGLYVDEQFF. The CDR3, as DNA: TGTGCCAGAAGCCCAGGACTGTACGTAGATGAGCAGTTCTTC.

Of note for this clone: Other DNA sequences in the same sample also yield this CDR3. The chain uses TRBV28 and TRBJ2-3; TRBD1 matches 8 bases. The junction had 4 bases not matched to a gene; V was cut back by 8 bases and J by 3 bases. Germline V gene data show CDR1 as MDHEN and CDR2 as SYDVKM. CDR3 length: 13 amino acids. The DNA for the CDR3 is TGTGCCAGCCGAACAGGGGGGACAGATACGCAGTATTTT. This sequence encodes CASRTGGTDTQYF.

This clone was counted once. CDR3 residues: CASSESQGPQETQYF. The DNA of the CDR3 is TGTGCCAGCAGCGAGTCCCAGGGCCCCCAAGAGACCCAGTACTTC. The gene calls are TRBV9 and TRBJ2-5, with D possibly being TRBD1 (5 bases). The ends were cut back, 3 bases at V and 1 base at J, with 13 bases in the middle. The CDR3 runs 15 residues. The germline V gene encodes CDR1 SGDLS and CDR2 YYNGEE. Full variable domain (rest looked up from reference TRBV9 and TRBJ2-5): DSGVTQTPKHLITATGQRVTLRCSPRSGDLSVYWYQQSLDQGLQFLIQYYNGEERAKGNILERFSAQQFPDLHSELNLSSLELGDSALYFCASSESQGPQETQYFGPGTRLLVL.

V is TRBV15 and J is TRBJ1-5; D not resolved. This CDR3 has 16 amino acids. The germline V and J ends were trimmed by 0 bases and 0 bases, with 9 bases remaining between them. Germline CDR1 LNHNV, CDR2 YYDKDF (reference sequence). The CDR3 loop reads CATSRDSPFSNQPQHF. The CDR3 DNA follows: TGTGCCACCAGCAGAGATTCACCTTTTAGCAATCAGCCCCAGCATTTT.

Only one count was recorded for this clone. J is TRBJ2-2 and V is TRBV4-2, with 8 bases fitting TRBD2. Unmatched junction bases numbered 7, after V lost 1 base and J lost 6 bases. The CDR3 extends over 16 amino acids. Germline V lookup: CDR1 LGHNA, CDR2 YNFKEQ. The CDR3 DNA sequence: TGTGCCAGCAGCCAAGTGGACGGGAGGGCTTCCGGGGAGCTGTTTTTT. Encoded protein: CASSQVDGRASGELFF.

This chain links TRBV5-1 with TRBJ1-1; 8 bases line up with TRBD1. In germline, CDR1 is SGHRS, CDR2 YFSETQ. With 6 bases clipped from V and 7 bases from J, the junction kept 8 bases outside the gene matches. The CDR3 totals 13 residues. CDR3 amino acids: CASTIQGAGEAFF. DNA for the CDR3: TGCGCCAGCACAATTCAGGGGGCCGGTGAAGCTTTCTTT.

This chain links TRBV5-1 with TRBJ2-7; 8 nucleotides agree with TRBD1. V dropped 3 bases and J dropped 5; count of bases not matched to a gene: 7. The CDR3 extends over 14 amino acids. CDR1 and CDR2 from the germline V gene are SGHRS and YFSETQ. This CDR3 reads CASSSMTGADEQYF. CDR3 DNA sequence: TGCGCCAGCAGCTCCATGACAGGGGCGGACGAGCAGTACTTC.

This chain joins TRBV5-1 and TRBJ1-1; D is perhaps TRBD1 (5 bases). CDR1 is SGHRS, CDR2 YFSETQ, per germline. V was trimmed by 4 bases and J by 4 bases, leaving 17 bases between them. This CDR3 comprises 15 residues. CDR3 DNA: TGCGCCAGCAGCCTACTGGGTGGGGGAAGCACTGAAGCTTTCTTT. The encoded protein is CASSLLGGGSTEAFF.

V gene TRBV18 combines with J gene TRBJ2-1; D unclear. The CDR3 spans 16 residues. Germline CDR1 reads KGHSH; CDR2 reads LQKENI. V was pared by 3 bases and J by 0 bases, with 12 bases between. The CDR3 region is CASSPSWDSSYNEQFF. The DNA of the CDR3 is TGTGCCAGCTCACCGTCATGGGATAGCTCCTACAATGAGCAGTTCTTC.

The rearrangement joins TRBV28 to TRBJ2-1; D not certain. The CDR3 extends over 13 amino acids. Looked up from germline, CDR1 is MDHEN and CDR2 is SYDVKM. V dropped 6 bases and J dropped 6 bases, with 12 bases sitting between them. The CDR3 sequence: CASSYQPFNEQFF. CDR3 bases: TGTGCCAGCAGCTACCAACCCTTCAATGAGCAGTTCTTC.

This chain joins TRBV5-1 and TRBJ1-1; D is possibly TRBD1 (6 bases). The V gene's germline CDR1 is SGHRS and CDR2 YFSETQ. The CDR3 is 16 amino acids. V was pared by 5 bases and J by 0 bases, with 17 bases between. The CDR3: CASSWGQGGVNTEAFF. CDR3 in DNA: TGCGCCAGCAGTTGGGGACAAGGGGGAGTGAACACTGAAGCTTTCTTT.

This chain joins TRBV5-1 and TRBJ1-4; TRBD1 matches at 12 bases. This CDR3 comprises 15 residues. J gave up 8 bases and V 4 bases, and 6 bases lay outside the gene matches. The germline gives CDR1 SGHRS, CDR2 YFSETQ. CDR3 protein: CASSAGTGGEEKLFF. In DNA, the CDR3 is TGCGCCAGCAGCGCAGGGACAGGGGGCGAAGAAAAACTGTTTTTT. The complete variable domain, with remaining parts taken from reference TRBV5-1 and TRBJ1-4, reads KAGVTQTPRYLIKTRGQQVTLSCSPISGHRSVSWYQQTPGQGLQFLFEYFSETQRNKGNFPGRFSGRQFSNSRSEMNVSTLELGDSALYLCASSAGTGGEEKLFFGSGTQLSVL.

The CDR3: CASSTSWAFF. CDR3 sequence (DNA): TGTGCCAGCTCCACCTCTTGGGCTTTCTTT. The chain carries TRBV6-1 and TRBJ1-1, with D unclear. Germline-derived CDR1 and CDR2 are MNHNS and SASEGT. The CDR3 sequence is 10 residues long. V gave up 8 bases and J gave up 11 bases, with 12 bases separating them.